The 4 T cell receptor beta chains presented below share a single source sample, sequenced in a study of blood T cell repertoires in COVID-19. Sequencing used immunoSEQ multiplex PCR; TCRdb keeps in-frame clones, though not all of them. The table includes 470,000 or so clones, approximately 83% detected once. What was sequenced was peripheral blood. These receptors were collected from a human donor in a cohort sampled during active COVID-19.

The chain joins TRBV7-2 to TRBJ2-7; a weak D match, TRBD1 (6 bases). Trimming left V 6 bases short and J 2 bases short, with 20 bases between. Germline CDR1 and CDR2: SGHTA and FQGNSA. The CDR3 length is 16 residues. CDR3: CASRSIGTPNPYEQYF. Written as DNA, the CDR3 is TGTGCCAGCAGATCCATCGGGACACCCAACCCCTACGAGCAGTACTTC. Full variable domain (missing parts from reference TRBV7-2 and TRBJ2-7): GAGVSQSPSNKVTEKGKDVELRCDPISGHTALYWYRQSLGQGLEFLIYFQGNSAPDKSGLPSDRFSAERTGGSVSTLTIQRTQQEDSAVYLCASRSIGTPNPYEQYFGPGTRLTVT.

This chain connects TRBV19 to TRBJ1-2; a possible D gene is TRBD1 (5 bases). The germline V gene encodes CDR1 LNHDA and CDR2 SQIVND (reference sequence). V lost 4 bases to trimming and J lost 5 bases, with 20 bases between them. The CDR3 is 16 amino acids. CDR3 region: CASSKPGADVEYGYTF. As DNA, the CDR3 is TGTGCCAGTAGTAAGCCTGGGGCCGATGTGGAGTATGGCTACACCTTC.

V usage is TRBV11-1 and J usage is TRBJ2-5; 8 nucleotides align to TRBD2. The CDR3 has 16 amino acids. Germline V lookup: CDR1 SGHAT, CDR2 FQDESV (reference sequence). The J segment lost 0 bases and the V segment lost 5 bases, leaving 8 bases of the junction unmatched. The CDR3 bases are TGTGCCAGCAGCCCCCGCAGCGGGAGCCACCAAGAGACCCAGTACTTC. It is translated as CASSPRSGSHQETQYF. Combining the CDR3 with reference TRBV11-1 and TRBJ2-5 gives the whole variable domain EAEVAQSPRYKITEKSQAVAFWCDPISGHATLYWYRQILGQGPELLVQFQDESVVDDSQLPKDRFSAERLKGVDSTLKIQPAELGDSAMYLCASSPRSGSHQETQYFGPGTRLLVL.

This clone appeared a few times. The rearrangement joins TRBV25-1 to TRBJ1-6, with 7 bases matching TRBD1. The CDR3 length is 15 residues. Germline V lookup: CDR1 MGHDK, CDR2 SYGVNS. V shed 2 bases, J shed 5 bases, and the junction held 3 bases outside the gene matches. CDR3 coding DNA: TGTGCCAGCAGTGAAGCAGGGGGGAATAATTCACCCCTCCACTTT. This codes for CASSEAGGNNSPLHF.